A single sample gave rise to the 14 T cell receptor beta chains below, sequenced in a study of cytomegalovirus exposure and HLA in healthy donors. A multiplex PCR was run with 60 Vbeta primers and 13 Jbeta primers. Data came from immunoSEQ multiplex PCR; TCRdb stores just in-frame clones and leaves some out. The table records fewer than 90,000 clones, roughly 78% of them present only once. Sequencing was performed on PBMCs. All receptors derive from a male donor in good health and CMV-seropositive.

Regarding this clone: Germline is not matched at one junction end, which may reflect a read error. Other DNA variants within this sample encode the same CDR3. The J gene is TRBJ2-7, the V gene TRBV25-1; 7 nucleotides line up with TRBD1. The CDR3 length is 16 residues. Germline V lookup: CDR1 MGHDK, CDR2 SYGVNS. The CDR3 DNA follows: TGTGCCAGCAGTACCCCCGACAGGGCCCGTAGTGACGAGCAATACTTC. Translation gives CASSTPDRARSDEQYF.

The V gene is TRBV18, the J gene TRBJ2-5; 7 bases are shared with TRBD2. The CDR3 loop spans 15 amino acids. The V gene end was trimmed by 2 bases and the J gene end by 5 bases; junction bases not matched to a gene: 8. Germline assignment: CDR1 KGHSH and CDR2 LQKENI. The CDR3 DNA follows: TGTGCCAGCTCACCAAGCACGGGAGGCTGGGAGACCCAGTACTTC. Amino acid sequence: CASSPSTGGWETQYF. Filled out from reference TRBV18 and TRBJ2-5, the complete variable domain reads NAGVMQNPRHLVRRRGQEARLRCSPMKGHSHVYWYRQLPEEGLKFMVYLQKENIIDESGMPKERFSAEFPKEGPSILRIQQVVRGDSAAYFCASSPSTGGWETQYFGPGTRLLVL.

The chain carries TRBV27 and TRBJ2-7; 12 nucleotides align to TRBD2. With V trimmed by 5 bases and J by 5 bases, 10 bases remained unmatched. The CDR3 loop spans 16 amino acids. The germline V gene has CDR1 MNHEY and CDR2 SMNVEV (reference sequence). The CDR3 reads CASSQRLAGARHEQYF. The CDR3 DNA sequence: TGTGCCAGCAGTCAAAGACTAGCGGGAGCTCGGCACGAGCAGTACTTC.

In regard to this clone: Other DNA sequences in this specimen translate into the identical CDR3. The chain combines TRBV7-8 with TRBJ1-1; TRBD1 matches at 7 bases. V dropped 0 bases and J dropped 5; count of bases not matched to a gene: 6. The CDR3 loop spans 15 amino acids. Germline V gives CDR1 SGHVS, CDR2 FQNEAQ. The CDR3 here is CASSLARGGVTEAFF. In DNA form, the CDR3 reads TGTGCCAGCAGCTTAGCACGAGGGGGCGTTACTGAAGCTTTCTTT.

V gene TRBV14 combines with J gene TRBJ2-3; D possibly corresponds to TRBD1 (5 bases). The germline V and J ends were trimmed by 0 bases and 1 base, with 17 bases remaining between them. CDR3 length: 18 amino acids. Germline CDR1 reads SGHDN; CDR2 reads FVKESK. The CDR3 protein is CASSQDWGRSPGTDTQYF. In nucleotides, the CDR3 is TGTGCCAGCAGCCAAGATTGGGGCCGAAGTCCAGGCACAGATACGCAGTATTTT.

V and J are TRBV7-7 and TRBJ2-1; 12 nucleotides align to TRBD2. CDR3 length: 15 residues. The germline V gene encodes CDR1 SSHAT and CDR2 FNYEAQ (reference sequence). After removal of 4 bases from V and 5 bases from J, the junction contained 3 bases not matched to a gene. For the CDR3, the DNA is TGTGCCAGCAGCTCCGGACTAGCGGGGAACAATGAGCAGTTCTTC. Its translation: CASSSGLAGNNEQFF.

The rearrangement joins TRBV28 to TRBJ1-1; possibly TRBD1 for D (5 bases). V was clipped by 3 bases and J by 2 bases, with 10 bases between them. This CDR3 contains 14 residues. The V gene's germline CDR1 is MDHEN and CDR2 SYDVKM. This CDR3 is CASSFNRRNTEAFF. CDR3 in DNA: TGTGCCAGCAGTTTTAACAGGAGAAACACTGAAGCTTTCTTT.

The rearrangement links TRBV4-2 to TRBJ1-1; 7 bases line up with TRBD1. V lost 0 bases, J lost 0 bases, and 4 bases stayed unmatched. Germline V gene data show CDR1 as LGHNA and CDR2 as YNFKEQ. The CDR3 contains 16 residues. DNA of the CDR3: TGTGCCAGCAGCCAAGATCTGACAGGGATGAACACTGAAGCTTTCTTT. Translation gives CASSQDLTGMNTEAFF.

There are a few counts of this clone. This chain joins TRBV2 and TRBJ2-7, with D possibly matching TRBD2 (6 bases). Trimming cost V 6 bases and J 6 bases, with 18 bases left between them. The CDR3 length is 14 residues. Germline CDR1 is SNHLY and CDR2 is FYNNEI. CDR3 DNA sequence: TGTGCCAGCAGACCGGGGGAGACACATCCCGAGCAGTACTTC. The encoded protein is CASRPGETHPEQYF.

The V and J genes are TRBV30 and TRBJ2-3; D call uncertain. Trimming pared 4 bases from V and 0 bases from J, leaving 8 bases between. This CDR3 is built from 13 residues. In germline, CDR1 is GTSNPN, CDR2 SVGIG (reference sequence). CDR3 DNA: TGTGCCTGGACCACCACTAGCACAGATACGCAGTATTTT. Its protein product is CAWTTTSTDTQYF.

The chain recombines TRBV28 with TRBJ2-5; TRBD2 might be the D (5 bases). Trimming left V 5 bases short and J 1 base short, with 17 bases between. The CDR3 totals 16 residues. Germline V gene sequence: CDR1 MDHEN, CDR2 SYDVKM. In DNA form, the CDR3 reads TGTGCCAGCAGTCCGCACTTAGCGCGAGCCCAAGAGACCCAGTACTTC. Translating gives CASSPHLARAQETQYF.

The rearrangement uses TRBV9 and TRBJ2-3, with unresolved D. This CDR3 has 15 amino acids. CDR1 and CDR2 (germline): SGDLS, YYNGEE. V was cut by 0 bases and J by 0 bases, with 8 bases left in between. The CDR3 loop reads CASSVGLDSTDTQYF. For the CDR3, the DNA is TGTGCCAGCAGCGTAGGGCTCGATAGCACAGATACGCAGTATTTT.

This clone was recorded once. This sequence joins TRBV5-4 and TRBJ2-3; TRBD1 matches 7 bases. The V gene's germline CDR1 is SGHNT and CDR2 YYREEE (reference sequence). V was pared by 4 bases and J by 2 bases, with 7 bases of the junction left unmatched. The CDR3 length is 15 residues. CDR3: CASSTPGTATDTQYF. CDR3 coding DNA: TGTGCCAGCAGCACACCCGGGACAGCCACAGATACGCAGTATTTT.

The chain joins TRBV19 to TRBJ2-5, with D hard to call. Germline CDR1 and CDR2: LNHDA and SQIVND (reference sequence). Trimming removed 8 bases from V and 3 bases from J, with 13 bases in between. The CDR3 is made up of 13 amino acids. CDR3 sequence: CASSTDREETQYF. In nucleotides, the CDR3 is TGTGCCAGTTCCACCGACCGGGAAGAGACCCAGTACTTC. The complete variable domain, with remaining parts taken from reference TRBV19 and TRBJ2-5, reads DGGITQSPKYLFRKEGQNVTLSCEQNLNHDAMYWYRQDPGQGLRLIYYSQIVNDFQKGDIAEGYSVSREKKESFPLTVTSAQKNPTAFYLCASSTDREETQYFGPGTRLLVL.